These 8 T cell receptor beta chains were sequenced from one sample in a study of T-cell memory formation after mild COVID-19. TCRdb re-derived calls from the 5' RACE reads in MiXCR, one entry per CDR3 protein. The data contain about 110,000 distinct CDR3 sequences, roughly a sixth of them seen just once; the ten biggest clones take up approximately 5%. Sequenced material: PBMCs or a T cell subset sorted from them (not recorded which). The receptors were sampled from a man in his late teens or twenties who had mild COVID-19 (a few samples of this study predate the infection). Cell type and time point are not known.

V usage is TRBV20-1 and J usage is TRBJ2-3; a weak D match, TRBD2 (6 bases). With 5 bases removed from V and 6 bases from J, the gap between germline ends came to 15 bases. The CDR3 sequence is 13 residues long. The V gene's germline CDR1 is DFQATT and CDR2 SNEGSKA (reference sequence). The CDR3 DNA reads TGCAGTGCTCCATGGACGGGGGACGATACGCAGTATTTT. It translates to CSAPWTGDDTQYF.

In its sample, this clonotype was seen a few times. J is TRBJ2-1 and V is TRBV4-1; D gene uncertain. V lost 1 base, J lost 7 bases, and 14 bases lay in between. CDR3 length equals 15 residues. Germline-derived CDR1 and CDR2 are MGHRA and YSYEKL. CDR3 nucleotide sequence: TGCGCCAGCAGCCAAGGGCTCCTCGGTACGAATGAGCAGTTCTTC. It specifies CASSQGLLGTNEQFF.

This sequence joins TRBV5-1 and TRBJ2-1; 14 nucleotides match TRBD2. The germline gives CDR1 SGHRS, CDR2 YFSETQ. This CDR3 has 16 residues. J was trimmed by 6 bases and V by 4 bases; bases with no gene match: 6. The DNA for the CDR3 is TGCGCCAGCAGCCTCCAGACTAGCGGGGGGGTCAATGAGCAGTTCTTC. Its translation is CASSLQTSGGVNEQFF.

This clonotype was found a few times. The chain couples TRBV5-5 to TRBJ1-1; 7 bases are a match to TRBD1. The CDR3 has 14 amino acids. With 2 bases clipped from V and 11 bases from J, the junction kept 12 bases outside the gene matches. Germline values: CDR1 SGHKS, CDR2 YYEKEE (reference sequence). The CDR3 is CASSFQTGRFLAFF. In nucleotides, the CDR3 is TGTGCCAGCAGCTTTCAGACAGGGAGATTCCTGGCTTTCTTT.

This chain's CDR3 is CASSLAASGQETQYF. In DNA form, the CDR3 reads TGCGCCAGCAGCTTGGCGGCGAGCGGACAAGAGACCCAGTACTTC. The V gene is TRBV5-1, the J gene TRBJ2-5; a possible D gene is TRBD2 (5 bases). CDR3 size: 15 residues. Per germline, CDR1 SGHRS and CDR2 YFSETQ. V was trimmed by 0 bases and J by 2 bases, leaving 11 bases between them. Using reference TRBV5-1 and TRBJ2-5 for the parts outside the CDR3, the full variable domain is KAGVTQTPRYLIKTRGQQVTLSCSPISGHRSVSWYQQTPGQGLQFLFEYFSETQRNKGNFPGRFSGRQFSNSRSEMNVSTLELGDSALYLCASSLAASGQETQYFGPGTRLLVL.

This clonotype appeared a few times. DNA for the CDR3: TGTGCCAGCAGTTACACCCTCGGGACCTACGAGCAGTACGTC. Its protein product is CASSYTLGTYEQYV. The V call is TRBV6-2 or TRBV6-3, the J call TRBJ2-7, with a possible D match to TRBD2 (5 bases). The CDR3 has 14 amino acids. The germline gives CDR1 MNHEY, CDR2 SVGEGT. Trimming took off 2 bases at V and 2 bases at J, with 10 bases between the two ends.

The chain carries TRBV7-9 and TRBJ1-1, with D unclear. The CDR3 contains 14 residues. In germline, CDR1 is SEHNR, CDR2 FQNEAQ (reference sequence). Trimming pared 8 bases from V and 1 base from J, leaving 14 bases between. As DNA, the CDR3 is TGTGCCAGCTCCTCAGGACGTGCGAACACTGAAGCTTTCTTT. As protein: CASSSGRANTEAFF.

This clonotype came up a few times. The chain has TRBV5-4 and TRBJ2-7; 7 bases line up with TRBD1. V gave up 4 bases and J gave up 4 bases; unmatched junction bases: 5. In germline, CDR1 is SGHNT, CDR2 YYREEE (reference sequence). The CDR3 totals 13 residues. As DNA, the CDR3 is TGTGCCAGCAGCCCGGGACAGAAGTACGAGCAGTACTTC. It translates to CASSPGQKYEQYF.